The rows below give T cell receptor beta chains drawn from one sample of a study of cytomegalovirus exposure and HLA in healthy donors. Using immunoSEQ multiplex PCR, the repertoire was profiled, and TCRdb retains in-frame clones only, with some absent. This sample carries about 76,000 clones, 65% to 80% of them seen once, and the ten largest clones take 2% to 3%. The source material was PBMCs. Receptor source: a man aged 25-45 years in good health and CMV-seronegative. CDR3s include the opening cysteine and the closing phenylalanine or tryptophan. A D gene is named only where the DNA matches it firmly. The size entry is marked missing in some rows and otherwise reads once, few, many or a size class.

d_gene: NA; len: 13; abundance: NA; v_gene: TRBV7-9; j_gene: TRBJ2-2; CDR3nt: TGTGCCAGCATCTCCCCGGGCACCGGGGAGCTGTTTTTT; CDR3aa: CASISPGTGELFF
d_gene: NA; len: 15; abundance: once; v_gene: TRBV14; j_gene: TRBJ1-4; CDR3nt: TGTGCCAGCAGCCCCCGACAAGCAACTAATGAAAAACTGTTTTTT; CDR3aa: CASSPRQATNEKLFF
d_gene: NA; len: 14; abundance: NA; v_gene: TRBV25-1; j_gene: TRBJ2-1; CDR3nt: TGTGCCAGCAGTGACCGGCGGGCCTACAATGAGCAGTTCTTC; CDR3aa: CASSDRRAYNEQFF
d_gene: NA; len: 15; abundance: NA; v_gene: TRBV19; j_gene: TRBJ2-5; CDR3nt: TGTGCCAGTAGTAATACACCCCAGTCGAAAGAGACCCAGTACTTC; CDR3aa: CASSNTPQSKETQYF
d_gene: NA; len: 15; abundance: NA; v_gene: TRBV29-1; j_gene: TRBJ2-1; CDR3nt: TGCAGCGTTGCCACCTCGGGGGTGTCCTACAATGAGCAGTTCTTC; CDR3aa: CSVATSGVSYNEQFF
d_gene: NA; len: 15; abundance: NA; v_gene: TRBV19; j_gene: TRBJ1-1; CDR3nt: TGTGCCAGTAGTCGCCAGAAAGCCGAGGACACTGAAGCTTTCTTT; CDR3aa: CASSRQKAEDTEAFF
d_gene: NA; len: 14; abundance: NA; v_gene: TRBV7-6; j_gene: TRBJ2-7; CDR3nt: TGTGCCAGCAGCTTAGCCGGGTCCTCCTACGAGCAGTACTTC; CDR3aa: CASSLAGSSYEQYF
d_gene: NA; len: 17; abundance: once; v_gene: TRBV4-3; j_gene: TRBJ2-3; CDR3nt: TGCGCCAGCAGCCAAGAATCGACAAGCCCATCCACAGATACGCAGTATTTT; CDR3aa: CASSQESTSPSTDTQYF
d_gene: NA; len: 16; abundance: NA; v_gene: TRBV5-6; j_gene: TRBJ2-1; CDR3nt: TGTGCCAGCAGCTTTTTGGTGCTCGCGGGACGCAATGAGCAGTTCTTC; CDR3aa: CASSFLVLAGRNEQFF
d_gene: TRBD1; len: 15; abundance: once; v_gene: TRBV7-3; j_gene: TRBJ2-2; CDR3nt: TGTGCCAGCAGCTATCAAGGACAGGCAGGCGGGGAGCTGTTTTTT; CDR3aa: CASSYQGQAGGELFF
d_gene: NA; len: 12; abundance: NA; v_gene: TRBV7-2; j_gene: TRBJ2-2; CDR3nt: TGTGCCAGCAGCGCGTATACCGGGGAGCTGTTTTTT; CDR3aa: CASSAYTGELFF
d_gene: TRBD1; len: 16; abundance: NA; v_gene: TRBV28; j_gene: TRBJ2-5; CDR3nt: TGTGCCAGCAGCCAGCCGGGACAGGGGAGTTCGGAGACCCAGTACTTC; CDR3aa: CASSQPGQGSSETQYF
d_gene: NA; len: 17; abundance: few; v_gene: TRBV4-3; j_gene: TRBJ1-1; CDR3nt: TGCGCCAGCAGCCAGTATAGTCAGGAATGGGTGAACACTGAAGCTTTCTTT; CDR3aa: CASSQYSQEWVNTEAFF
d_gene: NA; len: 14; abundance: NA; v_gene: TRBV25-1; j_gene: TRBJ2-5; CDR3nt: TGTGCCAGCAGTGACCGAAGGGGATGGGAGACCCAGTACTTC; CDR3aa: CASSDRRGWETQYF